The clone carrying this T cell receptor beta chain was observed at least ten times. The antigen is not known. The CDR3 runs 16 residues. V lost 5 bases and J lost 0, with 13 bases in between. Germline values: CDR1 SGHTA, CDR2 FQGNSA. The data stem from a study of T cell repertoires in cytomegalovirus infection. In the study overall: Public signatures in TCR beta pointed to CMV infection and matching HLA type.

Study results and limitations: Identification of carriers of CMV plus the relevant HLA was performed using cumulative public TCR beta family frequency. HLA-C-restricted CMV clonotypes gave the most frequent clonotype in two of eight donors.

TCRdb redid the calling of the reads with MiXCR, one entry per CDR3 protein. The data hold around 280,000 distinct CDR3 sequences, with roughly a tenth observed a single time. The TCR was taken from a human donor in good health (CMV status not recorded). Some clones in this sample may be carry-over from other donors' samples. The chain is built from TRBV7-2 and TRBJ1-4; D is perhaps TRBD1 (5 bases). The sequencing sample was made of PBMCs. The CDR3 loop reads CASSPGWRATNEKLFF. The CDR3 DNA reads as TGTGCCAGCAGCCCAGGGTGGAGGGCAACTAATGAAAAACTGTTTTTT.